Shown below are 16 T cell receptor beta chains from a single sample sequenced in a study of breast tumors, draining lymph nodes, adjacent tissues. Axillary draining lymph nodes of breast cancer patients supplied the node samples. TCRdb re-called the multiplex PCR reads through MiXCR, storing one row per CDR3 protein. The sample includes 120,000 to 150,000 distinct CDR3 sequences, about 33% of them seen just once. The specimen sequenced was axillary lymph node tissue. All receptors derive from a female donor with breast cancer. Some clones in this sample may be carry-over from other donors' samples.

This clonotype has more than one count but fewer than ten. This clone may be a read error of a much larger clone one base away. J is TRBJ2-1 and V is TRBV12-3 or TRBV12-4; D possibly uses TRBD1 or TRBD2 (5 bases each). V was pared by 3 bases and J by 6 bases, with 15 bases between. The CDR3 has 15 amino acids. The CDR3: CASSFGQGTLNEQFF. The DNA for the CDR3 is TGTGCCAGCAGTTTCGGGCAAGGGACCCTCAATGAGCAGTTCTTC.

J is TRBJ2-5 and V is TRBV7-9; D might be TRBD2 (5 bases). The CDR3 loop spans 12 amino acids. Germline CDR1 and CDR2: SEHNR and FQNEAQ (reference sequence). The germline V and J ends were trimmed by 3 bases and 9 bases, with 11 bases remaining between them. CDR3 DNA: TGTGCCAGCAGCTTTCAAGAGGAGGCCCAGTACTTC. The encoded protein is CASSFQEEAQYF.

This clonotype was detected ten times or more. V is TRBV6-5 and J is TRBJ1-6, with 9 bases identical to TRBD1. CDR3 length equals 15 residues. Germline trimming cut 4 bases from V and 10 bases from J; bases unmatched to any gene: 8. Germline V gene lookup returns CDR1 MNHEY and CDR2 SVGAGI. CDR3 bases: TGTGCCAGCAGTTTCCAAGGACAGGGGACCTCACCCCTCCACTTT. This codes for CASSFQGQGTSPLHF.

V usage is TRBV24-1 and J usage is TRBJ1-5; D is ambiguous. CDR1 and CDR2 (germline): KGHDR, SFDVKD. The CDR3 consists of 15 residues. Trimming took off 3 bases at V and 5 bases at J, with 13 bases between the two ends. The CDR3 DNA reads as TGTGCCACCAGTGATCCGCGGGTACCAGATCAGCCCCAGCATTTT. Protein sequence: CATSDPRVPDQPQHF.

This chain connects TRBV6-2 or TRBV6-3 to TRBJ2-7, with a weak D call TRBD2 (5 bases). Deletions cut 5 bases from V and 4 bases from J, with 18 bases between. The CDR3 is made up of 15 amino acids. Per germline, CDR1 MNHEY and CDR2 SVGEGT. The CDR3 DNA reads TGTGCCAGCAGTCACGGTACTAGTCCTACGTACGAGCAGTACGTC. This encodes CASSHGTSPTYEQYV.

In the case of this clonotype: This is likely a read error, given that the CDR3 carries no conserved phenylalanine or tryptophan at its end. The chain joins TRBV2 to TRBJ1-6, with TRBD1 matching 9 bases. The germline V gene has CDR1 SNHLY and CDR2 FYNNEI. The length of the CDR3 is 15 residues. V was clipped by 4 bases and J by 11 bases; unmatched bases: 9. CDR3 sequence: CASSVLGTGIPPLHV. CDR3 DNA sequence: TGTGCCAGCAGTGTCCTTGGGACAGGGATTCCACCCCTCCACGTT.

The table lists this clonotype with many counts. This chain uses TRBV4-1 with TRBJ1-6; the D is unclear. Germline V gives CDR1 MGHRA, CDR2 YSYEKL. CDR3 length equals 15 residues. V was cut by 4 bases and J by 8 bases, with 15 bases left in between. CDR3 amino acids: CASSRLGASDSPLHF. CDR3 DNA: TGCGCCAGCAGCCGCCTGGGAGCGTCGGATTCACCCCTCCACTTT.

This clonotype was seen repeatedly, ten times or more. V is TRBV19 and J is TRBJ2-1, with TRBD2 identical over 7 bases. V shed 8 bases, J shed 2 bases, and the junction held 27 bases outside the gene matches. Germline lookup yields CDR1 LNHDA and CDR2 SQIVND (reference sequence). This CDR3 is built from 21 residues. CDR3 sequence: CASAVGLSGGSGYRPYNEQFF. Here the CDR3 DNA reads TGTGCCAGTGCCGTAGGGCTATCGGGGGGAAGCGGATACCGACCCTACAATGAGCAGTTCTTC.

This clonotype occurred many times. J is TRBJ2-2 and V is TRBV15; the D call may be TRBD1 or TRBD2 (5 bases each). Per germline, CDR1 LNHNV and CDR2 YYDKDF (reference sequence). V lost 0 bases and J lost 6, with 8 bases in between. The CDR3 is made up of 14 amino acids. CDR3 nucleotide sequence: TGTGCCACCAGCAGAGATGGGGGTCCCGGGGAGCTGTTTTTT. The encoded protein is CATSRDGGPGELFF.

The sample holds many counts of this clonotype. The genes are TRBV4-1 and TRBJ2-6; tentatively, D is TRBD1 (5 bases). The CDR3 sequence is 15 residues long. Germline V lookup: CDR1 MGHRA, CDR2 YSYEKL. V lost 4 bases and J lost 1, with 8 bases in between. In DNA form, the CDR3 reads TGCGCCAGCAGCCCCCCAGGGTCTGGGGCCAACGTCCTGACTTTC. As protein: CASSPPGSGANVLTF.

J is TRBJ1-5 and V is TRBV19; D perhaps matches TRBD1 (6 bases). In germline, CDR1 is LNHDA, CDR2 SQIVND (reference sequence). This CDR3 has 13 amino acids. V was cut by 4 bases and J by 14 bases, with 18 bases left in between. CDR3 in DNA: TGTGCCAGTAGTACAGGGGATCCCGCCTACGAGCATTTT. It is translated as CASSTGDPAYEHF.

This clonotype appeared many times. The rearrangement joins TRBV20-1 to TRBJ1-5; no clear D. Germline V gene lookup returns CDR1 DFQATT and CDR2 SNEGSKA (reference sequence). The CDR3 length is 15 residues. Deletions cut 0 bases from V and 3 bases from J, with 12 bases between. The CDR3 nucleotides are TGCAGTGCTAGAGATAGAAGGAGCTCCAATCAGCCCCAGCATTTT. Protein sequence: CSARDRRSSNQPQHF.

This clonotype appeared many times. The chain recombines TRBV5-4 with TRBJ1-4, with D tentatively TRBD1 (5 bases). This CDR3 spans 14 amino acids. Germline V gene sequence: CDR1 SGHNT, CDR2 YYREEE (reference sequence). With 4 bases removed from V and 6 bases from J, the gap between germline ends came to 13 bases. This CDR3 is CASSPGRSDEKLFF. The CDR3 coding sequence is TGTGCCAGCAGCCCGGGACGGAGCGATGAAAAACTGTTTTTT.

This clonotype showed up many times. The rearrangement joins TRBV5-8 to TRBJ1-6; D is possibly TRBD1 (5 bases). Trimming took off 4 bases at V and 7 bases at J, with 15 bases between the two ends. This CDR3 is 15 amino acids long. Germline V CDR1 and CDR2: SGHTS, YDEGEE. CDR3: CASSRRGEGNSPLHF. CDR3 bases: TGTGCCAGCAGCCGCCGGGGTGAGGGGAATTCACCCCTCCACTTT. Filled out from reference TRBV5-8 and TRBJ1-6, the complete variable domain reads EAGVTQSPTHLIKTRGQQATLRCSPISGHTSVYWYQQALGLGLQFLLWYDEGEERNRGNFPPRFSGRQFPNYSSELNVNALELEDSALYLCASSRRGEGNSPLHFGNGTRLTVT.

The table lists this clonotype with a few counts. Here the CDR3 reads CASSPSGKNIQYF. CDR3 coding DNA: TGCGCCAGCAGCCCGAGTGGCAAAAACATTCAGTACTTC. The chain recombines TRBV4-1 with TRBJ2-4; no clear D gene. V gave up 4 bases and J gave up 3 bases, with 7 bases separating them. Germline V gene data show CDR1 as MGHRA and CDR2 as YSYEKL. CDR3 length equals 13 residues.

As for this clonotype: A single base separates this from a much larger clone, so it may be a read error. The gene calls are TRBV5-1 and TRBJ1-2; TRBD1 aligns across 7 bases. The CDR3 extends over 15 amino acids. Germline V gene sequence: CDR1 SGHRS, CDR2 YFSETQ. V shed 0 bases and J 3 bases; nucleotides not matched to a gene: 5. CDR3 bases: TGCGCCAGCAGCTTGGGACTCACAGGGGACTATGGCTACACCTTC. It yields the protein CASSLGLTGDYGYTF.